The 3 T cell receptor beta chains below come from one sample, sequenced in a study of OX40 agonist ivuxolimab in advanced cancers. The assay was immunoSEQ multiplex PCR, and TCRdb's table has in-frame clones only and misses some. The top ten clones hold 5.5% to 7.5% of a sample with approximately 40,000 clones, about 90% of them seen once. The source was CD4+ or CD8+ T cells sorted from blood, collected in a trial of the OX40 agonist ivuxolimab. The receptors shown here come from an adult with an advanced solid tumor such as melanoma, head and neck, liver or kidney cancer.

The gene calls are TRBV5-1 and TRBJ2-7; possible D gene TRBD1, 6 bases. The CDR3 spans 13 residues. V gave up 3 bases and J gave up 3 bases, with 10 bases separating them. Germline loops: CDR1 SGHRS, CDR2 YFSETQ. The CDR3 region has the DNA TGCGCCAGCAGCTCCGGACAGTTCTACGAGCAGTACTTC. It yields the protein CASSSGQFYEQYF.

This rearrangement joins TRBV6-5 to TRBJ1-5, with D maybe TRBD1 (6 bases). V gave up 4 bases and J gave up 3 bases, with 13 bases separating them. This CDR3 is built from 15 residues. Germline CDR1 MNHEY, CDR2 SVGAGI. The CDR3 sequence is CASSFFAGVNQPQHF. CDR3 nucleotides: TGTGCCAGCAGTTTCTTCGCAGGGGTCAATCAGCCCCAGCATTTT.

V and J are TRBV29-1 and TRBJ2-7; 8 bases are a match to TRBD1. Germline CDR1 is SQVTM and CDR2 is ANQGSEA. The CDR3 length is 12 residues. V gave up 8 bases and J gave up 6 bases; unmatched junction bases: 9. CDR3 nucleotide sequence: TGCAGCATCGACAGGGGAACTAGCGAGCAGTACTTC. Protein: CSIDRGTSEQYF.